What follows is one T cell receptor (beta chain) and its context. The antigen is not known. Template for every sorted-subset replicate PCR totaled approximately 0.2 ug DNA, 30,000 to 35,000 T cell genomes. Data came from immunoSEQ multiplex PCR; TCRdb stores just in-frame clones and leaves some out. Seen here are fewer than 2.5 million clones, over 85% observed once, and the top ten hold 0.35% to 0.45%. The data stem from a study of shared clonotypes between healthy human individuals. Study context: Donor ages ranged 18 to 49 years: two women, a few men. Whole-study results and caveats: Sharing across several donors was seen in about 5% of naive CD4 clonotypes.

Sequenced input: naive CD4+ T cells from PBMCs. Subset defined: CD45RA+ positively selected. The source is a young man in good health. Some clones in this sample may be carry-over from other donors' samples.

Here the CDR3 DNA reads TGTGCCAGCTCACCACCGGGACTGCGCTCTGGAAACACCATATATTTT. Translation gives CASSPPGLRSGNTIYF. V usage is TRBV18 and J usage is TRBJ1-3; tentative D call: TRBD1 (5 bases). CDR1 is KGHSH and CDR2 is LQKENI in the germline V gene. Trimming took off 0 bases at V and 0 bases at J, with 9 bases between the two ends. This CDR3 has 16 residues.